A selection of T cell receptor beta chains follows, all from one sample in a study of technical replicates of blood from a handful of donors. The protocol was immunoSEQ multiplex PCR, while the TCRdb copy is restricted to in-frame clones and leaves out a portion. The repertoire consists of more than 90,000 clones, with almost 97% occurring once and the leading ten covering more than 0.35%. The sequenced sample was T cells isolated from PBMCs. Receptor source: a human donor in good health. Each CDR3 is given with its conserved first and last residue.

V	J	CDR3
TRBV5-5	TRBJ2-7	CASRSEHYEQYF
TRBV9	TRBJ1-1	CASSVARGSTEAFF
TRBV27	TRBJ2-7	CASSSFGFYEQYF
TRBV7-9	TRBJ1-1	CASSPRGGRDTEAFF
TRBV27	TRBJ2-7	CASRLAGGYEQYF
TRBV19	TRBJ2-7	CASMVGSQSDEQYF
TRBV25-1	TRBJ1-4	CASRYSTNEKLFF
TRBV5-5	TRBJ1-3	CASRLDSFSGNTIYF
TRBV7-2	TRBJ2-1	CASSLFPGGVDNEQFF
TRBV7-8	TRBJ2-5	CASSLSSGRGETQYF
TRBV7-2	TRBJ2-7	CASSLATGEGPYEQYF
TRBV5-8	TRBJ2-7	CASSLATSGSRYEQYF
TRBV6-4	TRBJ2-6	CASSFLAGANVLTF
TRBV6-4	TRBJ2-1	CASSPSGRRNEQFF
TRBV5-4	TRBJ2-1	CASSYRHPEQFF
TRBV7-9	TRBJ2-1	CASSLILASYNEQFF
TRBV5-1	TRBJ2-7	CASSQSSVNHEQYF